These 7 T cell receptor beta chains originate from one sample sequenced in a study of persistence of HIV-infected CD4 T cells. Stimulation used 10 ug/mL lysate from CMV-infected fibroblasts. CD40L/CD69 double-negative CD45RO-high memory CD4+ T cells were collected. The immunoSEQ assay was version 4, run in survey mode. Clones were sequenced by immunoSEQ multiplex PCR, and TCRdb holds only the in-frame ones, with some missing. The sample consists of about 50,000 clones, around 75% of them appearing once. Their recognized antigens are unknown. Sequencing used CD4+ T cells sorted from PBMCs after approximately 18-hour stimulation, obtained from a patient who received antiretroviral therapy. The receptors come from an adult man with HIV who was CMV-seropositive.

The chain couples TRBV2 to TRBJ1-2; D ambiguous. The CDR3 extends over 14 amino acids. V shed 7 bases and J shed 4 bases, with 16 bases lying between them. The germline V gene encodes CDR1 SNHLY and CDR2 FYNNEI. The CDR3 DNA is TGTGCCAGCAATCTAGTCCCAGCCGCCTATGGCTACACCTTC. Translating gives CASNLVPAAYGYTF.

V and J are TRBV5-8 and TRBJ2-2, with TRBD1 identical over 9 bases. V dropped 4 bases and J dropped 3; count of bases not matched to a gene: 7. Germline loops: CDR1 SGHTS, CDR2 YDEGEE. There are 16 residues in the CDR3. CDR3 coding DNA: TGTGCCAGCAGCCCTTACAGGGGGCCCTACACCGGGGAGCTGTTTTTT. This codes for CASSPYRGPYTGELFF.

This chain connects TRBV29-1 to TRBJ2-1; 7 bases map to TRBD2. Germline CDR1 and CDR2: SQVTM and ANQGSEA. V shed 2 bases, J shed 7 bases, and the junction held 11 bases outside the gene matches. The CDR3 is 15 amino acids. This CDR3 reads CSVEQSGTGRNEQFF. CDR3 nucleotide sequence: TGCAGCGTTGAACAGAGCGGGACCGGAAGGAATGAGCAGTTCTTC.

This chain connects TRBV10-3 to TRBJ1-4, with unresolved D. The V end was cut by 6 bases, the J end by 4 bases, with 12 bases between. This CDR3 comprises 14 residues. Germline lookup yields CDR1 ENHRY and CDR2 SYGVKD. The CDR3 region has the DNA TGTGCCATCAGCGCTTCGGACCTTAATGAAAAACTGTTTTTT. This encodes CAISASDLNEKLFF.

The chain combines TRBV12-3 or TRBV12-4 with TRBJ2-1; D perhaps matches TRBD2 (6 bases). Trimming stripped 2 bases from V and 6 bases from J, with 8 bases between. The CDR3 loop spans 13 amino acids. CDR3 DNA sequence: TGTGCCAGCAGTTTAATGGAGGGCAATGAGCAGTTCTTC. Translating gives CASSLMEGNEQFF.

V and J are TRBV2 and TRBJ2-3; 8 nucleotides match TRBD2. Looked up from germline, CDR1 is SNHLY and CDR2 is FYNNEI. The CDR3 consists of 15 residues. J lost 3 bases, V lost 5 bases, and 7 bases had no gene match. This chain's CDR3 is CASSPRGGRTDTQYF. DNA of the CDR3: TGTGCCAGCAGTCCCCGGGGGGGCCGGACAGATACGCAGTATTTT.

The chain carries TRBV7-2 and TRBJ1-6; no clear D. Trimming took off 1 base at V and 10 bases at J, with 14 bases between the two ends. In germline, CDR1 is SGHTA, CDR2 FQGNSA. CDR3 size: 15 residues. CDR3 protein: CASSLGAVFGSPLHF. DNA of the CDR3: TGTGCCAGCAGCTTAGGGGCAGTTTTTGGGTCACCCCTCCACTTT. Looking up the rest from reference TRBV7-2 and TRBJ1-6 gives the full variable domain: GAGVSQSPSNKVTEKGKDVELRCDPISGHTALYWYRQSLGQGLEFLIYFQGNSAPDKSGLPSDRFSAERTGGSVSTLTIQRTQQEDSAVYLCASSLGAVFGSPLHFGNGTRLTVT.